The 5 T cell receptor beta chains below come from one sample, sequenced in a study of cytomegalovirus exposure and HLA in healthy donors. Both 60 Vbeta primers and 13 Jbeta primers went into the PCR. Generated by immunoSEQ multiplex PCR, the TCRdb table keeps only in-frame clones and is missing some. The sample carries some 110,000 clones, roughly 80% recorded once. The material sequenced was PBMCs. These TCRs come from a man aged 25 to 40 in good health and CMV-seropositive.

This rearrangement joins TRBV2 to TRBJ2-3; possible D gene TRBD2, 6 bases. Looked up from germline, CDR1 is SNHLY and CDR2 is FYNNEI. The CDR3 contains 13 residues. The V end was cut by 10 bases, the J end by 3 bases, with 14 bases between. The CDR3 DNA reads TGTGCCACCTACACCCGGGAGACAGATACGCAGTATTTT. It translates to CATYTRETDTQYF.

The genes are TRBV2 and TRBJ2-1; possibly TRBD1 for D (6 bases). With 2 bases removed from V and 7 bases from J, the gap between germline ends came to 9 bases. The length of the CDR3 is 13 residues. CDR1 and CDR2 from the germline V gene are SNHLY and FYNNEI. DNA of the CDR3: TGTGCCAGCAGTGAAAATCAGGGGAATGAGCAGTTCTTC. Encoded protein: CASSENQGNEQFF.

This chain joins TRBV5-4 and TRBJ2-3, with 13 bases lining up with TRBD2. J lost 4 bases, V lost 4 bases, and 6 bases had no gene match. Germline-derived CDR1 and CDR2 are SGHNT and YYREEE (reference sequence). The CDR3 extends over 16 amino acids. The CDR3 region is CASSEGTSGEADTQYF. In DNA form, the CDR3 reads TGTGCCAGCAGCGAGGGGACTAGCGGGGAGGCAGATACGCAGTATTTT.

Written as DNA, the CDR3 is TGTGCCAGCTCCTCTCCAGTGAACACTGAAGCTTTCTTT. This encodes CASSSPVNTEAFF. J is TRBJ1-1 and V is TRBV18; D unclear. Trimming removed 6 bases at V and 0 bases at J, with 8 bases between. There are 13 residues in the CDR3. In germline, CDR1 is KGHSH, CDR2 LQKENI.

This chain connects TRBV11-3 to TRBJ1-2; 7 nucleotides match TRBD1. In germline, CDR1 is SGHNT, CDR2 YENEEA. The ends lost 5 bases at V and 3 bases at J; junction bases unmatched: 3. This CDR3 comprises 13 residues. CDR3 DNA sequence: TGTGCCAGCAGCCTCGGGACAGACTATGGCTACACCTTC. Translating gives CASSLGTDYGYTF.